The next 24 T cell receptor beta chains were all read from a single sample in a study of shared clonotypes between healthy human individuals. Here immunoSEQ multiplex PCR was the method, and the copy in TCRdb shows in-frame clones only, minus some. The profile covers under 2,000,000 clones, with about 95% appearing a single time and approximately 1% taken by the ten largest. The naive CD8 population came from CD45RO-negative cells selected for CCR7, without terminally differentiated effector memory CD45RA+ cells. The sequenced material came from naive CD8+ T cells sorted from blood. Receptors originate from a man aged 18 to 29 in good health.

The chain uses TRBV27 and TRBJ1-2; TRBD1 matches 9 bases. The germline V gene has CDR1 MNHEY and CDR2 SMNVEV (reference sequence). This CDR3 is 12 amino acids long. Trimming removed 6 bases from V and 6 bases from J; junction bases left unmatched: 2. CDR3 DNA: TGTGCCAGCAGGACAGGGGGAGATGGCTACACCTTC. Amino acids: CASRTGGDGYTF.

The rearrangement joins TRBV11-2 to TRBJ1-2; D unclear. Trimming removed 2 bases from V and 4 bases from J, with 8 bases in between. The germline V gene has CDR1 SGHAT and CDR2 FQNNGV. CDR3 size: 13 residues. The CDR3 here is CASSLSSSYGYTF. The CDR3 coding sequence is TGTGCCAGCAGCTTAAGCAGTAGCTATGGCTACACCTTC.

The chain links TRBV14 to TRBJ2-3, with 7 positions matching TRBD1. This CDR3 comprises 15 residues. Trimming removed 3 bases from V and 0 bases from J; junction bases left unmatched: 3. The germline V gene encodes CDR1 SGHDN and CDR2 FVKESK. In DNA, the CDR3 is TGTGCCAGCAGCCAGGGGACAGCTAGCACAGATACGCAGTATTTT. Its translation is CASSQGTASTDTQYF.

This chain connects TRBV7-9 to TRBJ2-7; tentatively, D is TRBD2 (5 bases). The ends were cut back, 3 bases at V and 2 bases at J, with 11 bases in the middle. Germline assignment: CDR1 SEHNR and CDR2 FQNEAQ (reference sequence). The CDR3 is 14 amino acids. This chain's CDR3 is CASSFRDVPYEQYF. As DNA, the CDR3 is TGTGCCAGCAGCTTCCGGGATGTCCCCTACGAGCAGTACTTC.

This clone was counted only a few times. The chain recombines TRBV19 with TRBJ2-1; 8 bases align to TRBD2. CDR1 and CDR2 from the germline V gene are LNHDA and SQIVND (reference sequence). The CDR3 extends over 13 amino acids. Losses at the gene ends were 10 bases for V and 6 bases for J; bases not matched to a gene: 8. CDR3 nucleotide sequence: TGTGCCACCAAACTAACTAGCGGCAATGAGCAGTTCTTC. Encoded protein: CATKLTSGNEQFF.

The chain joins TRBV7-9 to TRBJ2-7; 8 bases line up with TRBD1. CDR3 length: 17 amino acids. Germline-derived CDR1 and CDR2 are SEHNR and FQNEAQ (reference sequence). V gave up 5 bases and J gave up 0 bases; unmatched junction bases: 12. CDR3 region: CASSPRTGTGVSYEQYF. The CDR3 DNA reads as TGTGCCAGCAGCCCTAGAACCGGGACAGGAGTCTCCTACGAGCAGTACTTC.

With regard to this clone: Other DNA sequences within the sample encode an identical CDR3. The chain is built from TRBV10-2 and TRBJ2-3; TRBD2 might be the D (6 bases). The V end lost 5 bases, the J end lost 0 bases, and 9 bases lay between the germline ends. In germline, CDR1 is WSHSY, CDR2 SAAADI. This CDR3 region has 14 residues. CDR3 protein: CASSPSGSTDTQYF. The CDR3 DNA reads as TGCGCCAGCAGTCCGAGCGGGAGCACAGATACGCAGTATTTT.

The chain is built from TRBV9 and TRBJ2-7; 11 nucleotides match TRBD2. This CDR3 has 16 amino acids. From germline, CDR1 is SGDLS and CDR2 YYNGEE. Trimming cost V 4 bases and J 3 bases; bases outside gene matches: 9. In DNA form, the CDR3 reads TGTGCCAGCAGCCAGGGGGGACTAGCGGAACTCTACGAGCAGTACTTC. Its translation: CASSQGGLAELYEQYF.

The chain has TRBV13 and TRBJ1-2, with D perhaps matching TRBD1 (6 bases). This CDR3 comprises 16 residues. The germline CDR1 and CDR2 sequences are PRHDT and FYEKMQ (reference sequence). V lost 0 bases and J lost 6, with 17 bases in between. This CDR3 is CASSLGAGEDKNGYTF. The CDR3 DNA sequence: TGTGCCAGCAGCTTAGGCGCAGGGGAGGATAAGAATGGCTACACCTTC.

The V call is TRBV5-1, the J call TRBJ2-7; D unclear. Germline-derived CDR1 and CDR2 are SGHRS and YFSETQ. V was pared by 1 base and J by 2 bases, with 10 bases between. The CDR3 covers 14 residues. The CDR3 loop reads CASSLNGNTYEQYF. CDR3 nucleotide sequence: TGCGCCAGCAGCTTGAATGGCAATACCTACGAGCAGTACTTC. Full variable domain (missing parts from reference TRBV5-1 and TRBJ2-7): KAGVTQTPRYLIKTRGQQVTLSCSPISGHRSVSWYQQTPGQGLQFLFEYFSETQRNKGNFPGRFSGRQFSNSRSEMNVSTLELGDSALYLCASSLNGNTYEQYFGPGTRLTVT.

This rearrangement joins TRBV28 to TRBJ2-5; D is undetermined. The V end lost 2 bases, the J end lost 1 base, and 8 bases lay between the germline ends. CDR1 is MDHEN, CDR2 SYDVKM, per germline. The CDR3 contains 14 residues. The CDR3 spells CASSLGSAQETQYF. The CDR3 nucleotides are TGTGCCAGCAGTTTAGGGTCAGCCCAAGAGACCCAGTACTTC.

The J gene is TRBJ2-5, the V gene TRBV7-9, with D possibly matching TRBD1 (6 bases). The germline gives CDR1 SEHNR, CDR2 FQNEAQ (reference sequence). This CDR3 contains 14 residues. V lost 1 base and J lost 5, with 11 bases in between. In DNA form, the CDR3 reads TGTGCCAGCAGCTTAGGGGCAGGGGACGAGACCCAGTACTTC. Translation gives CASSLGAGDETQYF.

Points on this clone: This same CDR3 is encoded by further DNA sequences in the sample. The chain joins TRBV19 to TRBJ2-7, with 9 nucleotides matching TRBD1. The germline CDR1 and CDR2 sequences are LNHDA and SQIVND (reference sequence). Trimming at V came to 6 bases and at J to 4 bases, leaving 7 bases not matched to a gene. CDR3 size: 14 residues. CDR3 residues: CASSSGTGSYEQYF. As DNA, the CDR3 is TGTGCCAGTAGCTCCGGGACAGGGTCATACGAGCAGTACTTC.

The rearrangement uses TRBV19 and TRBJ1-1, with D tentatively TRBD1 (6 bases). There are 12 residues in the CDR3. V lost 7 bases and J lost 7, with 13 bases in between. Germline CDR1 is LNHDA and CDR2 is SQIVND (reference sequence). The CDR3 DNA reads TGTGCCAGTAAAACAGGGTCTAGTGAAGCTTTCTTT. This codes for CASKTGSSEAFF.

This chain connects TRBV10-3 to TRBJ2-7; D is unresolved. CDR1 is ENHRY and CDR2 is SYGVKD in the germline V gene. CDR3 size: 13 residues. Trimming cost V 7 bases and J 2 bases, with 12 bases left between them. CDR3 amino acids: CAITPDGPYEQYF. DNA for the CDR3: TGTGCCATCACCCCAGACGGTCCCTACGAGCAGTACTTC.

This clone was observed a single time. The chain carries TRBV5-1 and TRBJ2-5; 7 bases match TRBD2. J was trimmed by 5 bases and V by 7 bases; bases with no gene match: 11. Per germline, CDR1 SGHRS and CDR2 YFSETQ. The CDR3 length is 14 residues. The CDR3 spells CASRKRERLETQYF. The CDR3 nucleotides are TGCGCCAGCCGTAAGCGGGAACGATTGGAGACCCAGTACTTC.

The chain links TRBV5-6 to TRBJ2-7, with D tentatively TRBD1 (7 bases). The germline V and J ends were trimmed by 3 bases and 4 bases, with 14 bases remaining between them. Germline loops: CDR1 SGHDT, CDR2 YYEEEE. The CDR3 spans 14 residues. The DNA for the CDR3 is TGTGCCAGCAGCTCGGCAGGGGGGACGTACGAGCAGTACTTC. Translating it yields CASSSAGGTYEQYF.

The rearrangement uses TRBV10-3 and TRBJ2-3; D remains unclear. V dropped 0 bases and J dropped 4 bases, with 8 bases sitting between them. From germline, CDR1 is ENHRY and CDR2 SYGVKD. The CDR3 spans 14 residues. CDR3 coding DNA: TGTGCCATCAGTGAGTCGGGTCCCGCAGATACGCAGTATTTT. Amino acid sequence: CAISESGPADTQYF.

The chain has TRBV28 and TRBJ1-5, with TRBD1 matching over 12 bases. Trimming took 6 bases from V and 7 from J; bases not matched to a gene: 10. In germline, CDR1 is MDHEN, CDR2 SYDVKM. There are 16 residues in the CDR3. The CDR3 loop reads CASSTGGQGAEQPQHF. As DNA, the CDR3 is TGTGCCAGCAGCACCGGGGGACAGGGGGCTGAACAGCCCCAGCATTTT. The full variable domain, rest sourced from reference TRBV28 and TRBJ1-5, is DVKVTQSSRYLVKRTGEKVFLECVQDMDHENMFWYRQDPGLGLRLIYFSYDVKMKEKGDIPEGYSVSREKKERFSLILESASTNQTSMYLCASSTGGQGAEQPQHFGDGTRLSIL.

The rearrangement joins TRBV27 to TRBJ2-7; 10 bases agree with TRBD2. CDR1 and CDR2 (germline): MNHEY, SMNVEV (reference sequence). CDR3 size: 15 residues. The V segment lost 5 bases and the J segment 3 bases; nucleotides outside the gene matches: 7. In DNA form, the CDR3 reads TGTGCCAGCAGTCTCTACCTAGCGGGGGACTACGAGCAGTACTTC. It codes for CASSLYLAGDYEQYF.

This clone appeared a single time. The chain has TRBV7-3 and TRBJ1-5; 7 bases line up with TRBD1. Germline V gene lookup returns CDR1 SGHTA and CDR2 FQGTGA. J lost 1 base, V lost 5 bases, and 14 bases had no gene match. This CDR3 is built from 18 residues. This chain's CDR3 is CASSLSRQGIYSNQPQHF. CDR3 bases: TGTGCCAGCAGCCTCTCTAGACAGGGAATATACAGCAATCAGCCCCAGCATTTT.

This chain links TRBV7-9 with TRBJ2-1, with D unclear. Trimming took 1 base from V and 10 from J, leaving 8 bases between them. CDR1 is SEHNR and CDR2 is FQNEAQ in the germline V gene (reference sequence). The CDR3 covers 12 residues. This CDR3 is CASSLELGEQFF. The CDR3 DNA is TGTGCCAGCAGCTTAGAATTGGGGGAGCAGTTCTTC.

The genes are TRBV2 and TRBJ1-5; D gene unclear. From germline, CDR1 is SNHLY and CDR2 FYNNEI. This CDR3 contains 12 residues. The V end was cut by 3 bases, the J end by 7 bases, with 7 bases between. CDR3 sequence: CASSDDQQPQHF. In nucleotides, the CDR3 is TGTGCCAGCAGTGACGACCAGCAGCCCCAGCATTTT.

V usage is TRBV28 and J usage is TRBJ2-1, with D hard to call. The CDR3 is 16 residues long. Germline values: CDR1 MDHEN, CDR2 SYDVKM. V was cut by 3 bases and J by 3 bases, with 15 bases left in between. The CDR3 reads CASSFGPGRNYNEQFF. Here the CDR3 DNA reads TGTGCCAGCAGTTTTGGGCCCGGACGGAACTACAATGAGCAGTTCTTC.